The rows below give T cell receptor beta chains drawn from one sample of a study of early T cells in non-severe SARS-CoV-2 infection. One entry per CDR3 protein results from TCRdb running MiXCR on the 5' RACE reads. The top ten clones hold 4.5% to 5.5% of a sample with some 98,000 distinct CDR3 sequences, 11% of them seen once. What was sequenced was whole blood. The receptors originated from an adult who was a healthcare worker with PCR-confirmed SARS-CoV-2 infection or an uninfected control (not recorded which). Each CDR3 is given with its conserved first and last residue. Each record gives: J gene, clone size, D gene, V gene, CDR3 length, CDR3 protein, CDR3 DNA. D genes are given only for firm matches. Part of the rows lack a size; the others show once, few, many or a class for expanded clones.

j_call: TRBJ1-5
clone_size: many
d_call: .
v_call: TRBV2
cdr3_length: 15
cdr3_aa: CASSEMGVSNQPQHF
cdr3_nt: TGTGCCAGCAGTGAAATGGGCGTGAGCAATCAGCCCCAGCATTTT

j_call: TRBJ1-2
clone_size: few
d_call: TRBD1
v_call: TRBV6-4
cdr3_length: 14
cdr3_aa: CASRPGQGTYGYTF
cdr3_nt: TGTGCCAGCAGGCCGGGACAGGGCACCTATGGCTACACCTTC

j_call: TRBJ2-1
clone_size: many
d_call: .
v_call: TRBV20-1
cdr3_length: 16
cdr3_aa: CSARLGRGALGVEQFF
cdr3_nt: TGCAGTGCTAGATTAGGCAGGGGGGCCCTGGGGGTTGAGCAGTTCTTC

j_call: TRBJ1-5
clone_size: many
d_call: TRBD1
v_call: TRBV24-1
cdr3_length: 15
cdr3_aa: CATSETGTGSSPQHF
cdr3_nt: TGTGCCACCAGTGAGACCGGGACAGGTTCTTCGCCCCAGCATTTT

j_call: TRBJ1-1
clone_size: .
d_call: .
v_call: TRBV15
cdr3_length: 13
cdr3_aa: CATSRVGGSEAFF
cdr3_nt: TGTGCCACCAGCAGAGTAGGGGGATCTGAAGCTTTCTTT

j_call: TRBJ2-3
clone_size: .
d_call: TRBD2
v_call: TRBV20-1
cdr3_length: 14
cdr3_aa: CSATLAGVPDTQYF
cdr3_nt: TGCAGTGCGACCCTAGCGGGAGTCCCAGATACGCAGTATTTT

j_call: TRBJ1-4
clone_size: .
d_call: .
v_call: TRBV5-1
cdr3_length: 15
cdr3_aa: CASSLGRPPNEKLFF
cdr3_nt: TGCGCCAGCAGCTTGGGCAGGCCTCCTAATGAAAAACTGTTTTTT

j_call: TRBJ1-2
clone_size: many
d_call: .
v_call: TRBV30
cdr3_length: 12
cdr3_aa: CAWSHRPYGYTF
cdr3_nt: TGTGCCTGGAGTCACAGGCCCTATGGCTACACCTTC

j_call: TRBJ1-2
clone_size: few
d_call: .
v_call: TRBV7-9
cdr3_length: 14
cdr3_aa: CASSRAGADYGYTF
cdr3_nt: TGTGCCAGCAGCCGGGCCGGGGCGGACTATGGCTACACCTTC

j_call: TRBJ1-6
clone_size: .
d_call: .
v_call: TRBV11-2
cdr3_length: 15
cdr3_aa: CASSLTRTSYSPLHF
cdr3_nt: TGTGCCAGCAGCTTAACCAGGACTAGCTATTCACCCCTCCACTTT

j_call: TRBJ1-1
clone_size: many
d_call: .
v_call: TRBV11-2
cdr3_length: 15
cdr3_aa: CASSLYGVGNTEAFF
cdr3_nt: TGTGCCAGCAGCTTATATGGGGTCGGGAACACTGAAGCTTTCTTT

j_call: TRBJ2-3
clone_size: .
d_call: .
v_call: TRBV29-1
cdr3_length: 11
cdr3_aa: CSVEAGNTQYF
cdr3_nt: TGCAGCGTTGAAGCCGGTAATACGCAGTATTTT

j_call: TRBJ2-7
clone_size: many
d_call: TRBD2
v_call: TRBV9
cdr3_length: 18
cdr3_aa: CASSVAYNASGSYHEQYF
cdr3_nt: TGTGCCAGCAGCGTAGCGTATAATGCTAGCGGGAGCTACCACGAGCAGTACTTC

j_call: TRBJ2-2
clone_size: .
d_call: TRBD2
v_call: TRBV9
cdr3_length: 16
cdr3_aa: CASSGEGAVDTGELFF
cdr3_nt: TGTGCCAGCAGCGGGGAGGGAGCTGTCGACACCGGGGAGCTGTTTTTT

j_call: TRBJ2-7
clone_size: .
d_call: TRBD2
v_call: TRBV6-6
cdr3_length: 17
cdr3_aa: CASSYSTSGGRASEQYF
cdr3_nt: TGTGCCAGCAGTTACTCGACGTCTGGCGGGAGGGCCTCCGAGCAGTACTTC

j_call: TRBJ2-7
clone_size: many
d_call: TRBD1
v_call: TRBV5-4
cdr3_length: 14
cdr3_aa: CASSSGTAGYEQYF
cdr3_nt: TGTGCCAGCAGCTCTGGGACAGCAGGCTACGAGCAGTACTTC

j_call: TRBJ1-2
clone_size: many
d_call: TRBD1
v_call: TRBV10-3
cdr3_length: 13
cdr3_aa: CAVGQATNYGYTF
cdr3_nt: TGTGCCGTAGGACAGGCGACTAACTATGGCTACACCTTC

j_call: TRBJ2-1
clone_size: few
d_call: TRBD1
v_call: TRBV5-4
cdr3_length: 17
cdr3_aa: CASSPSSGTGFYNEQFF
cdr3_nt: TGTGCCAGCAGCCCATCGTCCGGGACAGGGTTCTACAATGAGCAGTTCTTC

j_call: TRBJ2-1
clone_size: .
d_call: TRBD2
v_call: TRBV4-2
cdr3_length: 14
cdr3_aa: CASGGEDKYNEQLF
cdr3_nt: TGTGCCAGCGGGGGGGAGGACAAGTACAATGAGCAGCTCTTC

j_call: TRBJ1-2
clone_size: many
d_call: .
v_call: TRBV12-3/TRBV12-4
cdr3_length: 13
cdr3_aa: CASRRTVNYGYTF
cdr3_nt: TGTGCCAGCAGGCGGACGGTAAACTATGGCTACACCTTC

j_call: TRBJ1-3
clone_size: .
d_call: .
v_call: TRBV30
cdr3_length: 13
cdr3_aa: CAWGIRSGNTIYF
cdr3_nt: TGTGCCTGGGGTATACGCTCTGGAAACACCATATATTTT

j_call: TRBJ1-4
clone_size: .
d_call: .
v_call: TRBV5-4
cdr3_length: 15
cdr3_aa: CASSPGGIRNEKLFF
cdr3_nt: TGTGCCAGCAGCCCTGGGGGGATACGTAATGAAAAACTGTTTTTT

j_call: TRBJ1-1
clone_size: .
d_call: TRBD1
v_call: TRBV15
cdr3_length: 15
cdr3_aa: CATSRTGTANTEAFF
cdr3_nt: TGTGCCACCAGCAGGACCGGGACAGCGAACACTGAAGCTTTCTTT

j_call: TRBJ1-1
clone_size: .
d_call: TRBD1
v_call: TRBV9
cdr3_length: 14
cdr3_aa: CASSVAPNQGALGF
cdr3_nt: TGTGCCAGCAGCGTAGCTCCAAATCAGGGGGCGCTTGGGTTT

j_call: TRBJ1-4
clone_size: few
d_call: .
v_call: TRBV7-9
cdr3_length: 18
cdr3_aa: CASSLDHRALMTNEKLFF
cdr3_nt: TGTGCCAGCAGCTTAGACCACCGCGCCCTCATGACTAATGAAAAACTGTTTTTT

j_call: TRBJ2-1
clone_size: many
d_call: TRBD1
v_call: TRBV24-1
cdr3_length: 17
cdr3_aa: CATSDLGGTGLIGEQFF
cdr3_nt: TGTGCCACCAGTGATTTGGGCGGGACAGGGCTAATTGGTGAGCAGTTCTTC

j_call: TRBJ1-1
clone_size: many
d_call: .
v_call: TRBV7-6
cdr3_length: 12
cdr3_aa: CASSSGRTEAFF
cdr3_nt: TGTGCCAGCAGCTCGGGCAGAACTGAAGCTTTCTTT

j_call: TRBJ2-1
clone_size: .
d_call: .
v_call: TRBV7-9
cdr3_length: 12
cdr3_aa: CASSLGENEQFF
cdr3_nt: TGTGCCAGCAGCCTTGGGGAGAATGAGCAGTTCTTC

j_call: TRBJ2-5
clone_size: few
d_call: .
v_call: TRBV28
cdr3_length: 13
cdr3_aa: CASSIGGEETQYF
cdr3_nt: TGTGCCAGCAGTATAGGGGGGGAAGAGACCCAGTACTTC

j_call: TRBJ2-3
clone_size: few
d_call: TRBD2
v_call: TRBV20-1
cdr3_length: 16
cdr3_aa: CSASIGGGGRTDTQYF
cdr3_nt: TGCAGTGCTAGTATCGGCGGGGGGGGTCGCACAGATACGCAGTATTTT

j_call: TRBJ1-1
clone_size: .
d_call: .
v_call: TRBV28
cdr3_length: 12
cdr3_aa: CARPFGDTEAFF
cdr3_nt: TGTGCCAGACCCTTCGGGGACACTGAAGCTTTCTTT

j_call: TRBJ1-5
clone_size: .
d_call: .
v_call: TRBV19
cdr3_length: 16
cdr3_aa: CASSIGRFHSNQPQHF
cdr3_nt: TGTGCCAGTAGTATAGGCAGGTTTCATAGCAATCAGCCCCAGCATTTT

j_call: TRBJ1-1
clone_size: many
d_call: TRBD1
v_call: TRBV18
cdr3_length: 15
cdr3_aa: CASSPQTGSNTEAFF
cdr3_nt: TGTGCCAGCTCACCCCAGACAGGGAGCAACACTGAAGCTTTCTTT

j_call: TRBJ2-3
clone_size: .
d_call: .
v_call: TRBV20-1
cdr3_length: 14
cdr3_aa: CSAPSGSVRDTQYF
cdr3_nt: TGCAGTGCTCCCTCAGGGTCCGTTCGGGATACGCAGTATTTT

j_call: TRBJ2-7
clone_size: .
d_call: .
v_call: TRBV12-3/TRBV12-4
cdr3_length: 14
cdr3_aa: CASSLGAPGDEQYF
cdr3_nt: TGTGCCAGCAGTTTAGGGGCCCCGGGCGACGAGCAGTACTTC

j_call: TRBJ2-7
clone_size: many
d_call: TRBD1
v_call: TRBV12-5
cdr3_length: 15
cdr3_aa: CASASGTGVLREQYF
cdr3_nt: TGTGCTAGTGCCTCCGGGACAGGGGTTCTAAGGGAGCAGTACTTC

j_call: TRBJ2-5
clone_size: few
d_call: .
v_call: TRBV6-2/TRBV6-3
cdr3_length: 15
cdr3_aa: CASSSPGEVEETQYF
cdr3_nt: TGTGCCAGCAGTTCGCCGGGGGAAGTGGAAGAGACCCAGTACTTC

j_call: TRBJ2-7
clone_size: .
d_call: .
v_call: TRBV5-1
cdr3_length: 15
cdr3_aa: CASSLARQAYYKQYF
cdr3_nt: TGCGCCAGCAGCCTGGCGAGGCAGGCCTACTACAAGCAGTACTTC

j_call: TRBJ1-2
clone_size: few
d_call: .
v_call: TRBV11-1
cdr3_length: 13
cdr3_aa: CASSLRSNYGYTF
cdr3_nt: TGTGCCAGCAGCTTAAGGAGTAACTATGGCTACACCTTC

j_call: TRBJ2-3
clone_size: many
d_call: TRBD2
v_call: TRBV20-1
cdr3_length: 13
cdr3_aa: CSALGTSGDTQYF
cdr3_nt: TGCAGTGCTCTCGGGACTAGCGGAGATACGCAGTATTTT

j_call: TRBJ1-1
clone_size: many
d_call: TRBD1
v_call: TRBV25-1
cdr3_length: 15
cdr3_aa: CASSEGGQGAIEAFF
cdr3_nt: TGTGCCAGCAGCGAAGGCGGACAGGGGGCGATTGAAGCTTTCTTT

j_call: TRBJ2-7
clone_size: few
d_call: TRBD1
v_call: TRBV7-9
cdr3_length: 15
cdr3_aa: CASSPADRASYEQYF
cdr3_nt: TGTGCCAGCAGCCCGGCCGACAGGGCATCCTACGAGCAGTACTTC

j_call: TRBJ1-2
clone_size: .
d_call: .
v_call: TRBV12-3/TRBV12-4
cdr3_length: 13
cdr3_aa: CASSPAAGVGYTF
cdr3_nt: TGTGCCAGCAGCCCCGCCGCGGGGGTGGGCTACACCTTC

j_call: TRBJ1-1
clone_size: few
d_call: TRBD1
v_call: TRBV18
cdr3_length: 16
cdr3_aa: CASSPRQGGMNTEAFF
cdr3_nt: TGTGCCAGCTCACCCCGACAGGGAGGAATGAACACTGAAGCTTTCTTT

j_call: TRBJ1-6
clone_size: many
d_call: .
v_call: TRBV5-1
cdr3_length: 15
cdr3_aa: CASSLGQVGGSPLHF
cdr3_nt: TGCGCCAGCAGCTTGGGACAGGTCGGAGGATCACCCCTCCACTTT